The 13 T cell receptor beta chains below come from one sample, sequenced in a study of patients and donors after allogeneic stem cell transplantation. TCRdb reanalysed the RT-PCR reads using MiXCR and keeps one entry per CDR3 protein. The sample shows roughly 250,000 distinct CDR3 sequences, 12% to 15% of them seen only once. The sample taken for sequencing was blood, either unsorted or a sorted T cell fraction (not recorded which). The receptors were gathered from a human donor who was either an allogeneic HSCT recipient or a stem cell or donor lymphocyte infusion donor (not recorded which). It is not recorded whose cells these are; they may come from a transplant donor.

This clonotype showed up just a few times. The chain joins TRBV24-1 to TRBJ2-2; 7 bases align to TRBD1. With 2 bases clipped from V and 1 base from J, the junction kept 3 bases outside the gene matches. Germline V gene data show CDR1 as KGHDR and CDR2 as SFDVKD. There are 16 residues in the CDR3. The CDR3, as DNA: TGTGCCACCAGTGATTGGGGACAGAGGAACACCGGGGAGCTGTTTTTT. Translation: CATSDWGQRNTGELFF.

The V call is TRBV4-2, the J call TRBJ1-1; no reliable D call. The ends were cut back, 0 bases at V and 0 bases at J, with 11 bases in the middle. Germline V gene sequence: CDR1 LGHNA, CDR2 YNFKEQ. The CDR3 has 16 amino acids. The DNA for the CDR3 is TGTGCCAGCAGCCAAGAAGGGAACCGCATGAACACTGAAGCTTTCTTT. Protein: CASSQEGNRMNTEAFF.

The sample holds a few counts of this clonotype. The J gene is TRBJ1-4, the V gene TRBV14, with D perhaps matching TRBD1 (6 bases). The V end was cut by 1 base, the J end by 7 bases, with 13 bases between. The CDR3 has 15 residues. CDR1 is SGHDN, CDR2 FVKESK, per germline. The chain's CDR3 is CASSQGPGQGEKLFF. The CDR3 DNA follows: TGTGCCAGCAGCCAAGGTCCGGGACAAGGTGAAAAACTGTTTTTT.

This rearrangement joins TRBV7-8 to TRBJ1-1, with unresolved D. Germline values: CDR1 SGHVS, CDR2 FQNEAQ. V lost 5 bases, J lost 2 bases, and 12 bases lay in between. CDR3 length equals 14 residues. CDR3: CASSPALGNTEAFF. CDR3 coding DNA: TGTGCCAGCAGCCCGGCGCTGGGAAACACTGAAGCTTTCTTT.

The chain recombines TRBV12-3 or TRBV12-4 with TRBJ2-7; 8 bases fit TRBD2. This CDR3 has 14 amino acids. With 6 bases clipped from V and 4 bases from J, the junction kept 8 bases outside the gene matches. DNA of the CDR3: TGTGCCAGCAGGGGGCTAGCGGGTTCTTACGAGCAGTACTTC. This encodes CASRGLAGSYEQYF.

There are a few counts of this clonotype. This chain connects TRBV20-1 to TRBJ1-4; no definite D call. With 3 bases removed from V and 8 bases from J, the gap between germline ends came to 7 bases. This CDR3 contains 11 residues. From germline, CDR1 is DFQATT and CDR2 SNEGSKA (reference sequence). CDR3 residues: CSASRVEKLFF. As DNA, the CDR3 is TGCAGTGCTAGTAGGGTGGAAAAACTGTTTTTT.

The table lists this clonotype with a few counts. The chain uses TRBV20-1 and TRBJ1-5; 7 bases align to TRBD1. The CDR3 consists of 16 residues. The germline V gene has CDR1 DFQATT and CDR2 SNEGSKA (reference sequence). With V trimmed by 6 bases and J by 6 bases, 17 bases remained unmatched. This CDR3 is CSARGSDRVWVQPQHF. For the CDR3, the DNA is TGCAGTGCGCGGGGCAGTGACAGGGTATGGGTTCAGCCCCAGCATTTT.

This clonotype was seen repeatedly, ten times or more. The rearrangement joins TRBV3-1 to TRBJ2-7, with 12 bases that match TRBD2. V trimming: 0 bases; J trimming: 6 bases; junction bases outside the gene matches: 12. Germline assignment: CDR1 LGHDT and CDR2 YNNKEL (reference sequence). This CDR3 contains 18 residues. This CDR3 is CASSQDVLAGGAPREQYF. CDR3 nucleotides: TGTGCCAGCAGCCAAGATGTACTAGCGGGAGGCGCTCCCCGCGAGCAGTACTTC.

This clonotype turned up a few times. The chain is built from TRBV7-2 and TRBJ2-2, with TRBD1 as a possible D gene (5 bases). Germline-derived CDR1 and CDR2 are SGHTA and FQGNSA. This CDR3 comprises 15 residues. Trimming removed 2 bases at V and 4 bases at J, with 11 bases between. This CDR3 is CASSLSGQLTGELFF. Here the CDR3 DNA reads TGTGCCAGCAGCTTATCCGGACAACTCACCGGGGAGCTGTTTTTT.

V is TRBV10-3 and J is TRBJ1-4, with D possibly being TRBD1 (6 bases). The CDR3 has 13 residues. With 3 bases removed from V and 10 bases from J, the gap between germline ends came to 12 bases. Per germline, CDR1 ENHRY and CDR2 SYGVKD. CDR3 in DNA: TGTGCCATCAGTGAACAGGGTGTGGGAAAACTGTTTTTT. Translating gives CAISEQGVGKLFF.

This clonotype came up a few times. The chain is built from TRBV25-1 and TRBJ1-2; 9 bases align to TRBD1. J lost 7 bases, V lost 6 bases, and 21 bases had no gene match. The CDR3 has 18 amino acids. The germline gives CDR1 MGHDK, CDR2 SYGVNS. This CDR3 is CASRADRGKGVGSGGYTF. The DNA for the CDR3 is TGTGCCAGCAGGGCAGACAGGGGGAAAGGTGTAGGGTCTGGTGGCTACACCTTC.

The chain couples TRBV6-4 to TRBJ2-1; 10 bases are shared with TRBD1. CDR3 length: 13 residues. Trimming at V came to 6 bases and at J to 8 bases, leaving 4 bases not matched to a gene. Germline-derived CDR1 and CDR2 are MRHNA and SNTAGT. Here the CDR3 reads CASSGQGGYEQFF. CDR3 coding DNA: TGTGCCAGCAGCGGACAGGGGGGCTATGAGCAGTTCTTC.

This clonotype was seen ten or more times. The gene calls are TRBV6-5 and TRBJ2-3; no clear D gene. The V end was cut by 4 bases, the J end by 7 bases, with 9 bases between. There are 12 residues in the CDR3. CDR1 and CDR2 from the germline V gene are MNHEY and SVGAGI. DNA of the CDR3: TGTGCCAGCAGTTCCCTGTCAAATACGCAGTATTTT. Protein product: CASSSLSNTQYF.